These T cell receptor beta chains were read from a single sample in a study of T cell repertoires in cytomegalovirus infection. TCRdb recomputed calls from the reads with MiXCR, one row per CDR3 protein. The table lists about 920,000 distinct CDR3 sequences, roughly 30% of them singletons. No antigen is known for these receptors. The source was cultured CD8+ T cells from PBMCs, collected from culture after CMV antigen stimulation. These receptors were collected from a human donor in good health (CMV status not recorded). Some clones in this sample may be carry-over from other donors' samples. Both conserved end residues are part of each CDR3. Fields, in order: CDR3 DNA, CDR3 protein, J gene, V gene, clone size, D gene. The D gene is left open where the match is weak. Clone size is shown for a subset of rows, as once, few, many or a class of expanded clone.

cdr3_nt: TGTGCCAGCAGCTCCAGGGGACTAGCGGCTTACAATGAGCAGTTCTTC; cdr3_aa: CASSSRGLAAYNEQFF; j_call: TRBJ2-1; v_call: TRBV7-9; clone_size: .; d_call: TRBD2
cdr3_nt: TGTGCCAGCAGTTACCCGACAGAGAACACTGAAGCTTTCTTT; cdr3_aa: CASSYPTENTEAFF; j_call: TRBJ1-1; v_call: TRBV6-6; clone_size: .; d_call: .
cdr3_nt: TGTGCCAGCAGTTGGCGGAGCACAGATACGCAGTATTTT; cdr3_aa: CASSWRSTDTQYF; j_call: TRBJ2-3; v_call: TRBV6-5; clone_size: few; d_call: .
cdr3_nt: TGTGCCAGCAGCCCAGGCCGACAGGGGGATCCCTACGAGCAGTACTTC; cdr3_aa: CASSPGRQGDPYEQYF; j_call: TRBJ2-7; v_call: TRBV7-9; clone_size: .; d_call: TRBD1
cdr3_nt: TGTGCCAGCAGGCAGGGGCTGCACGAGCAGTACTTC; cdr3_aa: CASRQGLHEQYF; j_call: TRBJ2-7; v_call: TRBV6-1; clone_size: few; d_call: .
cdr3_nt: TGTGCCAGCAGTCCACCAGGATGGCAGGCAAAAGCTTTCTTT; cdr3_aa: CASSPPGWQAKAFF; j_call: TRBJ1-1; v_call: TRBV12-3/TRBV12-4; clone_size: few; d_call: .
cdr3_nt: TGTGCCAGCAGTTATACCCGTGAAACTAATGAAAAACTGTTTTTT; cdr3_aa: CASSYTRETNEKLFF; j_call: TRBJ1-4; v_call: TRBV6-6; clone_size: .; d_call: .
cdr3_nt: TGTGCCAGCAGATCAGACGTGGATACCTATGGCTACACCTTC; cdr3_aa: CASRSDVDTYGYTF; j_call: TRBJ1-2; v_call: TRBV27; clone_size: few; d_call: .
cdr3_nt: TGTGCCAGCAGCAAAGCGGGACTTCCCTCCTACAATGAGCAGTTCTTC; cdr3_aa: CASSKAGLPSYNEQFF; j_call: TRBJ2-1; v_call: TRBV7-9; clone_size: few; d_call: TRBD2
cdr3_nt: TGCGCCAGCAGCCAAGAGACAGGAGCCTACGAGCAGTACTTC; cdr3_aa: CASSQETGAYEQYF; j_call: TRBJ2-7; v_call: TRBV4-1; clone_size: .; d_call: .
cdr3_nt: TGTGCCAGCAGCTTAGGGAGGGACATGGCCACGTATGGCTACACCTTC; cdr3_aa: CASSLGRDMATYGYTF; j_call: TRBJ1-2; v_call: TRBV7-2; clone_size: many; d_call: .
cdr3_nt: TGTGCCAGCAGTTTATTGGTGCGGGGAGCCACCGGGGAGCTGTTTTTT; cdr3_aa: CASSLLVRGATGELFF; j_call: TRBJ2-2; v_call: TRBV28; clone_size: .; d_call: .
cdr3_nt: TGTGCCAGTTCTAGTCTGGAGACAGTCAACACTGAAGCTTTCTTT; cdr3_aa: CASSSLETVNTEAFF; j_call: TRBJ1-1; v_call: TRBV19; clone_size: .; d_call: .
cdr3_nt: TGTGCCAGCAGCTCGCCCACGTCGGCCAGGGAAAAGGGGGGAAACACCATATATTTT; cdr3_aa: CASSSPTSAREKGGNTIYF; j_call: TRBJ1-3; v_call: TRBV7-6; clone_size: .; d_call: .
cdr3_nt: TGTGCCAGCAGCTTGTACCGTTTCAGGGCCTATGGCTACACCTTC; cdr3_aa: CASSLYRFRAYGYTF; j_call: TRBJ1-2; v_call: TRBV5-6; clone_size: .; d_call: .
cdr3_nt: TGTGCCAGCACCACCGGGCAGAACGAGCAGTACTTC; cdr3_aa: CASTTGQNEQYF; j_call: TRBJ2-7; v_call: TRBV12-3/TRBV12-4; clone_size: few; d_call: .
cdr3_nt: TGTGCCAGCAGCTTAGTGTCCGCGGGGGACTACCTGAGCTCCTACAATGAGCAGTTCTTC; cdr3_aa: CASSLVSAGDYLSSYNEQFF; j_call: TRBJ2-1; v_call: TRBV11-2; clone_size: many; d_call: TRBD2
cdr3_nt: TGTGCCAGCAGTTACATATTGGGGGGCGCGGAGTACGAGCAGTACTTC; cdr3_aa: CASSYILGGAEYEQYF; j_call: TRBJ2-7; v_call: TRBV6-6; clone_size: many; d_call: .
cdr3_nt: TGTGCCAGCTCCTCCGTGGTGGACCTTAATTCACCCCTCCACTTT; cdr3_aa: CASSSVVDLNSPLHF; j_call: TRBJ1-6; v_call: TRBV19; clone_size: few; d_call: .
cdr3_nt: TGTGCCAGCAGCTTAGGAGCTGGGGACGAGCAGTACTTC; cdr3_aa: CASSLGAGDEQYF; j_call: TRBJ2-7; v_call: TRBV7-9; clone_size: .; d_call: .
cdr3_nt: TGTGCCAGCAGCTTAGGTCCAGCTTACAATGAGCAGTTCTTC; cdr3_aa: CASSLGPAYNEQFF; j_call: TRBJ2-1; v_call: TRBV6-5; clone_size: .; d_call: .
cdr3_nt: TGTGCCAGCGGAGCGGGGACACTAGCCAAAAACATTCAGTACTTC; cdr3_aa: CASGAGTLAKNIQYF; j_call: TRBJ2-4; v_call: TRBV2; clone_size: once; d_call: .
cdr3_nt: TGTGCCAGCAGTTACAAGGGGACAGGGGGCATCAAGGAGACCCAGTACTTC; cdr3_aa: CASSYKGTGGIKETQYF; j_call: TRBJ2-5; v_call: TRBV6-5; clone_size: .; d_call: TRBD1
cdr3_nt: TGTGCCAGCAGCGTAGCAGGTAATAGCGGGGATGAGCAGTTCTTC; cdr3_aa: CASSVAGNSGDEQFF; j_call: TRBJ2-1; v_call: TRBV9; clone_size: few; d_call: TRBD2
cdr3_nt: TGTGCCAGCAGTGAAGCGGCTAGGTATATGAACACTGAAGCTTTCTTT; cdr3_aa: CASSEAARYMNTEAFF; j_call: TRBJ1-1; v_call: TRBV6-1; clone_size: .; d_call: .
cdr3_nt: TGTGCCACCCTCCCGCGGGGGGTAGGCAATCAGCCCCAGCATTTT; cdr3_aa: CATLPRGVGNQPQHF; j_call: TRBJ1-5; v_call: TRBV19; clone_size: .; d_call: .
cdr3_nt: TGTGCCAGCAGCTTACATTCGGAGACAGGGCGAAACTATGGCTACACCTTC; cdr3_aa: CASSLHSETGRNYGYTF; j_call: TRBJ1-2; v_call: TRBV7-9; clone_size: few; d_call: TRBD1
cdr3_nt: TGTGCCAGCAGCCCGGGCGCTAGCGGGGGTAACACCGGGGAGCTGTTTTTT; cdr3_aa: CASSPGASGGNTGELFF; j_call: TRBJ2-2; v_call: TRBV7-6; clone_size: many; d_call: TRBD2
cdr3_nt: TGTGCCAGCAGTTACTCGGGCAGGGGTTTCAATCAGCCCCAGCATTTT; cdr3_aa: CASSYSGRGFNQPQHF; j_call: TRBJ1-5; v_call: TRBV6-2/TRBV6-3; clone_size: few; d_call: .
cdr3_nt: TGTGCCAGCAGTCGAGAGGGGAGCAATCAGCCCCAGCATTTT; cdr3_aa: CASSREGSNQPQHF; j_call: TRBJ1-5; v_call: TRBV12-3/TRBV12-4; clone_size: few; d_call: .
cdr3_nt: TGTGCCACCAGCAGAGATTGGGGACAGGGGGATGGCTACACCTTC; cdr3_aa: CATSRDWGQGDGYTF; j_call: TRBJ1-2; v_call: TRBV15; clone_size: few; d_call: TRBD1
cdr3_nt: TGTGCCAGCAGTCCCCGGGAGAGTCCCTACCTTTCCCCCCTTCGTGAAAACATTCAGTACTTC; cdr3_aa: CASSPRESPYLSPLRENIQYF; j_call: TRBJ2-4; v_call: TRBV28; clone_size: many; d_call: .
cdr3_nt: TGTGCCAGCAGCTTAGCGTGGGTGAGCTCTGGAAACACCATATATTTT; cdr3_aa: CASSLAWVSSGNTIYF; j_call: TRBJ1-3; v_call: TRBV7-8; clone_size: few; d_call: .
cdr3_nt: TGTGCCACCGGGACAGGGAGCACAGATACGCAGTATTTT; cdr3_aa: CATGTGSTDTQYF; j_call: TRBJ2-3; v_call: TRBV24-1; clone_size: .; d_call: TRBD1
cdr3_nt: TGTGCCACCAGTGACAATTGGGGGGGAACGGATACGCAGTATTTT; cdr3_aa: CATSDNWGGTDTQYF; j_call: TRBJ2-3; v_call: TRBV24-1; clone_size: .; d_call: TRBD2
cdr3_nt: TGTGCCAGCACCTTACCCAGGGATAGAGAGACCCAGTACTTC; cdr3_aa: CASTLPRDRETQYF; j_call: TRBJ2-5; v_call: TRBV7-8; clone_size: few; d_call: .
cdr3_nt: TGTGCCAGCAGTTTAAGTGGATACGCCTACAATGAGCAGTTCTTC; cdr3_aa: CASSLSGYAYNEQFF; j_call: TRBJ2-1; v_call: TRBV27; clone_size: .; d_call: .
cdr3_nt: TGTGCCAGCAGCTTAAAGGGGTTGGGTGAGCAGTACTTC; cdr3_aa: CASSLKGLGEQYF; j_call: TRBJ2-7; v_call: TRBV7-9; clone_size: many; d_call: .
cdr3_nt: TGTGCCAGCAGTGACGTCGCGGGGGGGCAAATCGTAGGCTACACCTTC; cdr3_aa: CASSDVAGGQIVGYTF; j_call: TRBJ1-2; v_call: TRBV27; clone_size: .; d_call: .
cdr3_nt: TGTGCCAGCAGCCGACAGTACTCTGGAAACACCATATATTTT; cdr3_aa: CASSRQYSGNTIYF; j_call: TRBJ1-3; v_call: TRBV7-2; clone_size: many; d_call: .
cdr3_nt: TGTGCCAGCAGCTTAGTATTTTCGTGGCGGGGGGTCCAAGAGACCCAGTACTTC; cdr3_aa: CASSLVFSWRGVQETQYF; j_call: TRBJ2-5; v_call: TRBV7-9; clone_size: .; d_call: TRBD2
cdr3_nt: TGCAGTGCTAGAAACGACCGTCCGAGCTCCTATAATTCACCCCTCCACTTT; cdr3_aa: CSARNDRPSSYNSPLHF; j_call: TRBJ1-6; v_call: TRBV20-1; clone_size: .; d_call: .
cdr3_nt: TGTGCCAGCAGTTTATCGGCAGGGACAGGGGCCAACGTCCTGACTTTC; cdr3_aa: CASSLSAGTGANVLTF; j_call: TRBJ2-6; v_call: TRBV27; clone_size: .; d_call: .
cdr3_nt: TGTGCCAGCAGCTTAGCCGCATGGGGAGGGTCCCGGAGACCAGGTGAGCAGTTCTTC; cdr3_aa: CASSLAAWGGSRRPGEQFF; j_call: TRBJ2-1; v_call: TRBV7-2; clone_size: many; d_call: TRBD2
cdr3_nt: TGTGCCAGCAGCTCCCGCTCAAGGCGAGGGGGCAACAATGAGCAGTTCTTC; cdr3_aa: CASSSRSRRGGNNEQFF; j_call: TRBJ2-1; v_call: TRBV7-9; clone_size: .; d_call: TRBD1
cdr3_nt: TGTGCCAGCAGTTACGATGGCGATGGCTACACCTTC; cdr3_aa: CASSYDGDGYTF; j_call: TRBJ1-2; v_call: TRBV6-5; clone_size: few; d_call: .